The 11 T cell receptor beta chains below all came from one sample that was sequenced in a study of control samples from healthy donors and cancer patients. Profiling relied on immunoSEQ multiplex PCR, and the TCRdb table lists in-frame clones only, not all of them. The table shows roughly 130,000 clones, with more than 85% occurring only once. What was sequenced was PBMCs. Receptors were obtained from a man in his fifties or sixties with head and neck cancer.

This rearrangement joins TRBV7-2 to TRBJ2-1; D uncertain. CDR3 length equals 13 residues. Germline loops: CDR1 SGHTA, CDR2 FQGNSA. V lost 1 base and J 2 bases, leaving 3 bases between the germline ends. The CDR3 protein is CASSLGPYNEQFF. The CDR3 nucleotides read TGTGCCAGCAGCTTAGGGCCCTACAATGAGCAGTTCTTC.

The chain links TRBV24-1 to TRBJ1-1; D is undetermined. The germline CDR1 and CDR2 sequences are KGHDR and SFDVKD. The CDR3 is 14 amino acids. Trimming took 3 bases from V and 5 from J, leaving 12 bases between them. The CDR3, as DNA: TGTGCCACCAGTGATCCCAACCCGGGGACTGAAGCTTTCTTT. It yields the protein CATSDPNPGTEAFF.

This rearrangement joins TRBV7-2 to TRBJ2-4; TRBD1 aligns across 7 bases. The germline gives CDR1 SGHTA, CDR2 FQGNSA. Trimming at V came to 5 bases and at J to 1 base, leaving 11 bases not matched to a gene. This CDR3 has 17 residues. The CDR3 coding sequence is TGTGCCAGCAGCCCCCCTGAGCAGGGGGTCGCCAAAAACATTCAGTACTTC. The encoded protein is CASSPPEQGVAKNIQYF.

The V call is TRBV6-2 or TRBV6-3, the J call TRBJ1-2, with 9 bases identical to TRBD1. This CDR3 contains 15 residues. Germline values: CDR1 MNHEY, CDR2 SVGEGT. V dropped 5 bases and J dropped 2; count of bases not matched to a gene: 6. In DNA, the CDR3 is TGTGCCAGCAGTCGTTACGGGACAGGGAACTATGGCTACACCTTC. Protein sequence: CASSRYGTGNYGYTF.

The chain uses TRBV6-2 or TRBV6-3 and TRBJ1-2; D is ambiguous. This CDR3 contains 11 residues. Germline CDR1 and CDR2: MNHEY and SVGEGT. Trimming removed 2 bases at V and 9 bases at J, with 7 bases between. CDR3 in amino acids: CASSYGHRYTF. The CDR3, as DNA: TGTGCCAGCAGTTACGGGCATCGCTACACCTTC.

As regards this clone: One end of the junction varies from germline; a read error may be responsible. The chain recombines TRBV3-1 (or the pseudogene TRBV3-2) with TRBJ1-2, with D maybe TRBD1 (6 bases). The CDR3 loop spans 13 amino acids. Germline CDR1 LGHDT, CDR2 YNNKEL (reference sequence). CDR3 sequence (DNA): TGTGCCAGCAGCCAGGGGGGGCTCAATGGCCACACCTTC. This codes for CASSQGGLNGHTF.

This sequence joins TRBV19 and TRBJ2-3, with D hard to call. The CDR3 spans 11 residues. From germline, CDR1 is LNHDA and CDR2 SQIVND (reference sequence). Trimming removed 6 bases from V and 4 bases from J, with 5 bases in between. This chain's CDR3 is CASSVADTQYF. Here the CDR3 DNA reads TGTGCCAGTAGCGTAGCAGATACGCAGTATTTT. The whole variable domain, remainder taken from reference TRBV19 and TRBJ2-3, is DGGITQSPKYLFRKEGQNVTLSCEQNLNHDAMYWYRQDPGQGLRLIYYSQIVNDFQKGDIAEGYSVSREKKESFPLTVTSAQKNPTAFYLCASSVADTQYFGPGTRLTVL.

This rearrangement joins TRBV10-3 to TRBJ2-1; D uncertain. Germline values: CDR1 ENHRY, CDR2 SYGVKD. With 9 bases removed from V and 6 bases from J, the gap between germline ends came to 12 bases. The CDR3 contains 12 residues. As DNA, the CDR3 is TGTGCCATGGGTCGAGACTTCAATGAGCAGTTCTTC. This sequence encodes CAMGRDFNEQFF.

This clone was observed once. The V gene is TRBV6-6, the J gene TRBJ2-1; possibly TRBD2 for D (5 bases). V was clipped by 6 bases and J by 4 bases, with 7 bases between them. This CDR3 contains 12 residues. Germline V gene data show CDR1 as MNHNY and CDR2 as SVGAGI (reference sequence). CDR3 sequence reads: CASSRGYNEQFF. The CDR3 DNA reads TGTGCCAGCAGCCGGGGTTACAATGAGCAGTTCTTC.

V gene TRBV5-1 combines with J gene TRBJ2-7; D is possibly TRBD1 (7 bases). V gave up 4 bases and J gave up 3 bases, with 14 bases separating them. CDR1 and CDR2 from the germline V gene are SGHRS and YFSETQ. The CDR3 consists of 14 residues. The chain's CDR3 is CASSPGDSDYEQYF. The CDR3 DNA reads as TGCGCCAGCAGCCCGGGGGACAGTGACTACGAGCAGTACTTC.

The gene calls are TRBV27 and TRBJ2-1; 9 bases align to TRBD1. Trimming cost V 4 bases and J 10 bases; bases outside gene matches: 5. The CDR3 spans 13 residues. CDR1 MNHEY and CDR2 SMNVEV come from the germline V gene (reference sequence). CDR3 nucleotides: TGTGCCAGCAGTTGGACAGGGGTAGTAGAGCAGTTCTTC. Its protein is CASSWTGVVEQFF.